Each of the 20 T cell receptor beta chains below was sequenced from the same sample in a study of human T cells and chemical hapten exposure. TCRdb fed the RACE reads into MiXCR, producing one record per CDR3 protein. The sample contains approximately 110,000 distinct CDR3 sequences, 9.2% of which appear only once. Stated time point: patch test 2, 6 weeks after DPC sensitization. Specified treatment: therapeutic diphenylcyclopropenone sensitization with weekly scalp DPC. The sequencing used whole blood, collected in connection with sensitization to the hapten diphenylcyclopropenone (DPC). The receptor source for this set is a woman in her thirties or forties with alopecia areata. Some clones in this sample may be carry-over from other donors' samples.

This clonotype was detected many times. This chain links TRBV30 with TRBJ1-1, with D uncertain. The CDR3 is 14 residues long. The ends were cut back, 0 bases at V and 4 bases at J, with 12 bases in the middle. Germline CDR1 GTSNPN, CDR2 SVGIG (reference sequence). The CDR3 protein is CAWSVYEGGTEAFF. The CDR3 bases are TGTGCCTGGAGTGTGTACGAAGGAGGCACTGAAGCTTTCTTT. The full variable domain, with the rest looked up from reference TRBV30 and TRBJ1-1, is SQTIHQWPATLVQPVGSPLSLECTVEGTSNPNLYWYRQAAGRGLQLLFYSVGIGQISSEVPQNLSASRPQDRQFILSSKKLLLSDSGFYLCAWSVYEGGTEAFFGQGTRLTVV.

The V gene is TRBV20-1, the J gene TRBJ1-2; D is unclear. The CDR3 totals 12 residues. CDR1 DFQATT and CDR2 SNEGSKA come from the germline V gene (reference sequence). The V end lost 5 bases, the J end lost 1 base, and 8 bases lay between the germline ends. This chain's CDR3 is CSAVTDNYGYTF. The DNA for the CDR3 is TGCAGTGCTGTGACGGATAACTATGGCTACACCTTC.

This clonotype was detected ten times or more. The chain employs TRBV7-2 and TRBJ1-5; D gene unclear. CDR3 size: 15 residues. Per germline, CDR1 SGHTA and CDR2 FQGNSA. V was trimmed by 0 bases and J by 1 base, leaving 7 bases between them. The CDR3 region is CASSLAPASNQPQHF. CDR3 coding DNA: TGTGCCAGCAGCTTAGCCCCAGCCAGCAATCAGCCCCAGCATTTT. Variable domain in full (rest from reference TRBV7-2 and TRBJ1-5): GAGVSQSPSNKVTEKGKDVELRCDPISGHTALYWYRQSLGQGLEFLIYFQGNSAPDKSGLPSDRFSAERTGGSVSTLTIQRTQQEDSAVYLCASSLAPASNQPQHFGDGTRLSIL.

The genes are TRBV7-2 and TRBJ2-5, with 7 bases lining up with TRBD2. CDR3 length equals 16 residues. The V gene end was trimmed by 3 bases and the J gene end by 1 base; junction bases not matched to a gene: 8. The germline CDR1 and CDR2 sequences are SGHTA and FQGNSA. The CDR3 DNA follows: TGTGCCAGCAGCTTGATGGGCGGGGGATTCCAAGAGACCCAGTACTTC. This codes for CASSLMGGGFQETQYF.

This clonotype was picked up many times. The CDR3 DNA sequence: TGTGCCAGCACCCTCCATCTAGAGGGAGAAAAACTGTTTTTT. It codes for CASTLHLEGEKLFF. The gene calls are TRBV6-1 and TRBJ1-4; D ambiguous. The germline CDR1 and CDR2 sequences are MNHNS and SASEGT. V shed 7 bases and J shed 8 bases, with 17 bases lying between them. The CDR3 sequence is 14 residues long.

The chain couples TRBV27 to TRBJ1-2, with 7 bases aligning to TRBD1. Germline V CDR1 and CDR2: MNHEY, SMNVEV (reference sequence). J gave up 3 bases and V 3 bases, and 16 bases lay outside the gene matches. The CDR3 sequence is 18 residues long. This chain's CDR3 is CASSFRAGGDSYHYGYTF. Written as DNA, the CDR3 is TGTGCCAGCAGTTTCCGGGCAGGGGGAGATTCTTACCACTATGGCTACACCTTC.

This clonotype was detected only a few times. This chain connects TRBV6-2 or TRBV6-3 to TRBJ2-5, with D uncertain. The germline CDR1 and CDR2 sequences are MNHEY and SVGEGT. V was cut by 0 bases and J by 3 bases, with 2 bases left in between. The CDR3 consists of 12 residues. In DNA, the CDR3 is TGTGCCAGCAGTTACTCAAAAGAGACCCAGTACTTC. Translation: CASSYSKETQYF.

V gene TRBV19 combines with J gene TRBJ1-1; weak D call: TRBD1 (5 bases). This CDR3 has 14 residues. Trimming pared 9 bases from V and 2 bases from J, leaving 16 bases between. Per the germline V gene, CDR1 is LNHDA and CDR2 is SQIVND (reference sequence). The CDR3 reads CASHSGGVNTEAFF. The CDR3 bases are TGTGCCAGCCACTCGGGGGGGGTAAACACTGAAGCTTTCTTT. Based on the CDR3 plus reference TRBV19 and TRBJ1-1, the full variable domain is DGGITQSPKYLFRKEGQNVTLSCEQNLNHDAMYWYRQDPGQGLRLIYYSQIVNDFQKGDIAEGYSVSREKKESFPLTVTSAQKNPTAFYLCASHSGGVNTEAFFGQGTRLTVV.

This clonotype has a count of ten or more. This chain connects TRBV6-2 or TRBV6-3 to TRBJ2-7; 9 bases map to TRBD1. CDR3 length: 14 residues. CDR1 is MNHEY, CDR2 SVGEGT, per germline. V was pared by 7 bases and J by 2 bases, with 6 bases of the junction left unmatched. The CDR3, as DNA: TGTGCCAGCAAGGTGACAGGGGGAACCTACGAGCAGTACTTC. Encoded protein: CASKVTGGTYEQYF.

This clonotype was detected ten times or more. This chain joins TRBV9 and TRBJ2-2; 11 bases are shared with TRBD2. The CDR3 runs 16 residues. Trimming removed 4 bases from V and 1 base from J; junction bases left unmatched: 3. The germline CDR1 and CDR2 sequences are SGDLS and YYNGEE. Here the CDR3 reads CASSSLAGGNTGELFF. CDR3 nucleotides: TGTGCCAGCAGCTCCCTAGCGGGGGGGAACACCGGGGAGCTGTTTTTT.

This clonotype was seen a few times. The chain is built from TRBV19 and TRBJ1-5; 8 positions agree with TRBD1. The CDR3 contains 15 residues. The trim removed 2 bases at V and 6 bases at J, leaving 6 bases unmatched. CDR1 is LNHDA, CDR2 SQIVND, per germline (reference sequence). The CDR3 loop reads CASSIRDRTTQPQHF. CDR3 DNA sequence: TGTGCCAGTAGTATAAGGGACAGGACCACTCAGCCCCAGCATTTT. Looking up the rest from reference TRBV19 and TRBJ1-5 gives the full variable domain: DGGITQSPKYLFRKEGQNVTLSCEQNLNHDAMYWYRQDPGQGLRLIYYSQIVNDFQKGDIAEGYSVSREKKESFPLTVTSAQKNPTAFYLCASSIRDRTTQPQHFGDGTRLSIL.

On this clonotype: The junction shows a germline mismatch at one end, possibly a read error. The V and J genes are TRBV30 and TRBJ2-3; D is ambiguous. The CDR3 covers 11 residues. CDR1 GTSNPN and CDR2 SVGIG come from the germline V gene (reference sequence). CDR3 coding DNA: TGTGTCTGGAGTGGCACAGATACGCAGTATTTT. Translation gives CVWSGTDTQYF. The whole variable domain, filled in from reference TRBV30 and TRBJ2-3, reads SQTIHQWPATLVQPVGSPLSLECTVEGTSNPNLYWYRQAAGRGLQLLFYSVGIGQISSEVPQNLSASRPQDRQFILSSKKLLLSDSGFYLCVWSGTDTQYFGPGTRLTVL.

The table lists this clonotype with a few counts. The V and J genes are TRBV7-2 and TRBJ2-5; the match to TRBD2 covers 11 bases. The CDR3 loop spans 18 amino acids. Germline CDR1 and CDR2: SGHTA and FQGNSA. Germline trimming cut 0 bases from V and 5 bases from J; bases unmatched to any gene: 11. The CDR3 loop reads CASSLARSSGGAFETQYF. CDR3 bases: TGTGCCAGCAGCTTAGCGCGGAGTAGCGGGGGGGCCTTTGAGACCCAGTACTTC.

This clonotype occurred a few times. V gene TRBV6-6 combines with J gene TRBJ2-3; 8 bases are shared with TRBD1. The ends lost 4 bases at V and 5 bases at J; junction bases unmatched: 8. The CDR3 length is 15 residues. Germline loops: CDR1 MNHNY, CDR2 SVGAGI (reference sequence). The CDR3: CASSSPRQGIDTQYF. The CDR3 DNA follows: TGTGCCAGCAGTTCGCCGAGACAGGGGATAGATACGCAGTATTTT.

CDR3 loop: CASSIGGQSNQPQHF. The CDR3 region has the DNA TGTGCCAGTAGTATAGGAGGGCAGAGCAATCAGCCCCAGCATTTT. The chain carries TRBV19 and TRBJ1-5; D not certain. Germline V CDR1 and CDR2: LNHDA, SQIVND (reference sequence). Trimming removed 1 base from V and 1 base from J, with 8 bases in between. The length of the CDR3 is 15 residues.

This clonotype turned up a few times. The J gene is TRBJ1-5, the V gene TRBV2; D perhaps matches TRBD1 (5 bases). The CDR3 loop spans 12 amino acids. Deletions cut 6 bases from V and 10 bases from J, with 13 bases between. Germline CDR1 reads SNHLY; CDR2 reads FYNNEI. Here the CDR3 reads CASRTQRGPQHF. The CDR3 DNA follows: TGTGCCAGCAGGACTCAGAGGGGTCCCCAGCATTTT.

This clonotype was found many times. The chain carries TRBV6-2 or TRBV6-3 and TRBJ2-7; 8 bases fit TRBD1. The CDR3 spans 13 residues. V was pared by 10 bases and J by 2 bases, with 7 bases of the junction left unmatched. CDR1 MNHEY and CDR2 SVGEGT come from the germline V gene. The CDR3 DNA follows: TGTGCCACCTTGGACAGGGCGCCCTACGAGCAGTACTTC. Protein sequence: CATLDRAPYEQYF.

The sample holds a few counts of this clonotype. In nucleotides, the CDR3 is TGCGCCAGCCCCCAAATGAACCTCCTCAGGTCCACGAACACTGAAGCTTTCTTT. Translating it yields CASPQMNLLRSTNTEAFF. The gene calls are TRBV10-1 and TRBJ1-1; D gene unclear. The germline gives CDR1 WNHNN, CDR2 SYGVQD (reference sequence). V was clipped by 8 bases and J by 1 base, with 26 bases between them. The CDR3 is 18 residues long.

This clonotype appeared a few times. The chain uses TRBV5-6 and TRBJ1-5; D gene uncertain. The CDR3 length is 13 residues. Per the germline V gene, CDR1 is SGHDT and CDR2 is YYEEEE. The V gene lost 4 bases and the J gene lost 6 bases, with 11 bases spanning the gap. The CDR3 is CASSPTEGQPQHF. The CDR3 region has the DNA TGTGCCAGCAGCCCGACGGAAGGTCAGCCCCAGCATTTT.

Details on this clonotype: A much larger clone lies a single base off, so this may be a read error. V is TRBV27 and J is TRBJ1-5; maybe TRBD1 (5 bases). This CDR3 has 17 amino acids. The V end lost 6 bases, the J end lost 2 bases, and 20 bases lay between the germline ends. Germline-derived CDR1 and CDR2 are MNHEY and SMNVEV (reference sequence). This CDR3 is CASSRLGAGDRNQPQHF. For the CDR3, the DNA is TGTGCCAGCAGCCGGCTGGGTGCGGGGGATCGCAATCAGCCCCAGCATTTT.